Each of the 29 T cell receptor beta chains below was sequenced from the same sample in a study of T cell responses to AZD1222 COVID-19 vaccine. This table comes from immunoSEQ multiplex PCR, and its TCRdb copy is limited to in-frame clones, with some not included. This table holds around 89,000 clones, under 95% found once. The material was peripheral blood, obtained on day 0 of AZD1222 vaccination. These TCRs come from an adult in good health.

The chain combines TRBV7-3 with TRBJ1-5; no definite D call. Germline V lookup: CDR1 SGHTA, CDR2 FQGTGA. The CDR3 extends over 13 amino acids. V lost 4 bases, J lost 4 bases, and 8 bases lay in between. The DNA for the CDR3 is TGTGCCAGCAGCTATGGCCCAAATCAGCCCCAGCATTTT. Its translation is CASSYGPNQPQHF.

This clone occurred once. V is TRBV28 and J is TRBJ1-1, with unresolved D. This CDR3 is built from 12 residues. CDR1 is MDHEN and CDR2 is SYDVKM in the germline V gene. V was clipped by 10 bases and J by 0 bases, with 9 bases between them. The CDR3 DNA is TGTGCCACGGAGAAGATGAACACTGAAGCTTTCTTT. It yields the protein CATEKMNTEAFF.

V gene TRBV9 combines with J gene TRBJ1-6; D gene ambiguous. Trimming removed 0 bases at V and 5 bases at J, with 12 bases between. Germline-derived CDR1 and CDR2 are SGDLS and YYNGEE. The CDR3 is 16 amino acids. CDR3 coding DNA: TGTGCCAGCAGCGTAGCCTGGGCCGGCGATAATTCACCCCTCCACTTT. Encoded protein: CASSVAWAGDNSPLHF.

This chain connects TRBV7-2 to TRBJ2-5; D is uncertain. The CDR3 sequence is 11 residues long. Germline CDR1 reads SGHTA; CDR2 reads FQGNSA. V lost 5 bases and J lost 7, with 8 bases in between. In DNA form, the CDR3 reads TGTGCCAGCAGCAGTACCGGGACCCAGTACTTC. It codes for CASSSTGTQYF.

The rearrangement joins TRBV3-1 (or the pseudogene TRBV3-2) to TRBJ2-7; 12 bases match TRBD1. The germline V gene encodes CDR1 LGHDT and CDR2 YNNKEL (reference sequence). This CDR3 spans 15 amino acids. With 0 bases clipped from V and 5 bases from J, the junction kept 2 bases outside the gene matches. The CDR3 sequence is CASSQEGQGADEQYF. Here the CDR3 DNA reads TGTGCCAGCAGCCAAGAGGGACAGGGGGCGGACGAGCAGTACTTC.

This CDR3 is CASSWEVGTGELFF. CDR3 coding DNA: TGTGCCAGCAGCTGGGAAGTGGGCACCGGGGAGCTGTTTTTT. The gene calls are TRBV11-2 and TRBJ2-2; D unresolved. Trimming shortened V by 4 bases and J by 4 bases, and 10 bases separated the two germline ends. From germline, CDR1 is SGHAT and CDR2 FQNNGV. The CDR3 consists of 14 residues.

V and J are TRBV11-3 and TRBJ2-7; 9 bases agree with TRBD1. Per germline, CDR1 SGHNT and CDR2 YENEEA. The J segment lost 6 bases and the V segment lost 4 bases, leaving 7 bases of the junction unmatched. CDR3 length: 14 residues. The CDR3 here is CASSSGGQGSEQYF. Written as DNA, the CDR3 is TGTGCCAGCAGCTCCGGGGGACAGGGATCCGAGCAGTACTTC.

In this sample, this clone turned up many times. CDR3 residues: CASSEGGSRVFEQYF. The CDR3 DNA reads as TGTGCCAGCAGTGAAGGGGGGAGTAGGGTCTTCGAGCAGTACTTC. This chain uses TRBV2 with TRBJ2-7; D could derive from TRBD1 or TRBD2 (5 bases each). Trimming took off 1 base at V and 6 bases at J, with 16 bases between the two ends. This CDR3 region has 15 residues. Per germline, CDR1 SNHLY and CDR2 FYNNEI.

The CDR3 DNA reads as TGCGCCAGCAGCTTGGTGACAGGTACCTACGAGCAGTACTTC. Protein sequence: CASSLVTGTYEQYF. The V call is TRBV5-1, the J call TRBJ2-7; tentatively, D is TRBD1 (6 bases). Germline assignment: CDR1 SGHRS and CDR2 YFSETQ. This CDR3 is built from 14 residues. The V end lost 0 bases, the J end lost 2 bases, and 9 bases lay between the germline ends.

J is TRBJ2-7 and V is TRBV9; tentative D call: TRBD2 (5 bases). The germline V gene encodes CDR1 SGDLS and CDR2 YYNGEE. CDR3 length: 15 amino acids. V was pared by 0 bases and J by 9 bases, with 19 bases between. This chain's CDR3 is CASSVEADGVIGQYF. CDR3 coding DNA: TGTGCCAGCAGCGTAGAAGCGGATGGAGTGATTGGGCAGTACTTC.

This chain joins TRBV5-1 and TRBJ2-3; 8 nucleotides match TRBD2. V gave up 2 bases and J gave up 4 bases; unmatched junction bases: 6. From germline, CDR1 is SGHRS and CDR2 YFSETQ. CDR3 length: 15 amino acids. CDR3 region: CASSFSGAKADTQYF. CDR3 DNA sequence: TGCGCCAGCAGCTTTAGCGGGGCAAAGGCAGATACGCAGTATTTT.

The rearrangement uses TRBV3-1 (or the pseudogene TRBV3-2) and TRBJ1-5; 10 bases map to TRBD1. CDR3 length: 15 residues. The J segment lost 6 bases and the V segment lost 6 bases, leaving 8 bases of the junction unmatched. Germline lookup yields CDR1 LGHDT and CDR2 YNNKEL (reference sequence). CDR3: CASRSGTGVGQPQHF. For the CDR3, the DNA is TGTGCCAGCAGGAGTGGGACAGGGGTGGGTCAGCCCCAGCATTTT.

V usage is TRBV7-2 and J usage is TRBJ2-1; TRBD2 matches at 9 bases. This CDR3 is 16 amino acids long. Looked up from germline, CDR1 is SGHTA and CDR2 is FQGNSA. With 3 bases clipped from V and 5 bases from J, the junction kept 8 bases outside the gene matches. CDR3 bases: TGTGCCAGCAGCTTGGCGGGGGGGGTAAGGCACAATGAGCAGTTCTTC. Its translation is CASSLAGGVRHNEQFF.

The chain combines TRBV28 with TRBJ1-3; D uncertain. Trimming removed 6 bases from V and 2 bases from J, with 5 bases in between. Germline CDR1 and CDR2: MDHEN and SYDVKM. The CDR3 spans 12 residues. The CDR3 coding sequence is TGTGCCAGCAGCGGGGCTGGAAACACCATATATTTT. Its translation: CASSGAGNTIYF.

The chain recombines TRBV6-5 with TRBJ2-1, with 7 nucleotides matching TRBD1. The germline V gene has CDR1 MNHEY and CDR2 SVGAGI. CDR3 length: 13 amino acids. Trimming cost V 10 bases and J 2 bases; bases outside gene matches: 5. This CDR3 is CATRDRAYNEQFF. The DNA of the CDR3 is TGTGCCACCAGAGACAGGGCCTACAATGAGCAGTTCTTC.

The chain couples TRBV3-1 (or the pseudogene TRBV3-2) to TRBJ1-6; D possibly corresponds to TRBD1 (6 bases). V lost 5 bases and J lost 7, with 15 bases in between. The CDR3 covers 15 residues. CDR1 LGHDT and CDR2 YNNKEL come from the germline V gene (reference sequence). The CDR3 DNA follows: TGTGCCAGCAGCGTCGGCGGGGGGGCGAATTCACCCCTCCACTTT. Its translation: CASSVGGGANSPLHF.

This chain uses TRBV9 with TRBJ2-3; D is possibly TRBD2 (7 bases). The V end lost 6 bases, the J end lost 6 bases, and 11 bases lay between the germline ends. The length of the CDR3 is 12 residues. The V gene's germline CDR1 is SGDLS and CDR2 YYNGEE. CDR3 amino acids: CASNAGADTQYF. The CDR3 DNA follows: TGTGCCAGCAACGCGGGGGCGGATACGCAGTATTTT. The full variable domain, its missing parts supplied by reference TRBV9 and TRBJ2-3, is DSGVTQTPKHLITATGQRVTLRCSPRSGDLSVYWYQQSLDQGLQFLIQYYNGEERAKGNILERFSAQQFPDLHSELNLSSLELGDSALYFCASNAGADTQYFGPGTRLTVL.

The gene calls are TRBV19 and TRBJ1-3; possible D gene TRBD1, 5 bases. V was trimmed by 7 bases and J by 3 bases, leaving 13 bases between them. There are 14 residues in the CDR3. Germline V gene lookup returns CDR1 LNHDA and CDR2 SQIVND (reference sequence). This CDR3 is CASNLGTDGNTIYF. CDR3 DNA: TGTGCCAGTAACCTCGGGACGGATGGAAACACCATATATTTT. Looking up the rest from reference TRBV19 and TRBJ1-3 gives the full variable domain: DGGITQSPKYLFRKEGQNVTLSCEQNLNHDAMYWYRQDPGQGLRLIYYSQIVNDFQKGDIAEGYSVSREKKESFPLTVTSAQKNPTAFYLCASNLGTDGNTIYFGEGSWLTVV.

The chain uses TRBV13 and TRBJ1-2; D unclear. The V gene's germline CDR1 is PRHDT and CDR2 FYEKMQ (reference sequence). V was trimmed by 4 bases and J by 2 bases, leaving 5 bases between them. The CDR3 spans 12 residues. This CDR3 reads CASSSPNYGYTF. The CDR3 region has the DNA TGTGCCAGCAGCTCCCCGAACTATGGCTACACCTTC.

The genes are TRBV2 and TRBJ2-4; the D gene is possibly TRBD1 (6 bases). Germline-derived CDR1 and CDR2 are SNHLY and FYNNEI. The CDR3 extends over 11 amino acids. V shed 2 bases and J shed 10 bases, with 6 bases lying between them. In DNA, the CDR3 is TGTGCCAGCAGTGAACAGGGGATTCAGTACTTC. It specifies CASSEQGIQYF.

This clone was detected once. CDR3 protein: CASSYWSGGPSDTQYF. The CDR3 DNA is TGTGCCAGCAGTTACTGGAGCGGGGGGCCGTCAGATACGCAGTATTTT. The rearrangement links TRBV6-2 or TRBV6-3 to TRBJ2-3; 9 bases are shared with TRBD2. After removal of 1 base from V and 4 bases from J, the junction contained 6 bases not matched to a gene. The CDR3 runs to 16 residues. The germline V gene encodes CDR1 MNHEY and CDR2 SVGEGT.

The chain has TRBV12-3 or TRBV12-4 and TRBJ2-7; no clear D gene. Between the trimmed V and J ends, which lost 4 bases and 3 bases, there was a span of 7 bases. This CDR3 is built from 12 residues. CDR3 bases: TGTGCCAGCAGTTCTGAGGTCTACGAGCAGTACTTC. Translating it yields CASSSEVYEQYF.

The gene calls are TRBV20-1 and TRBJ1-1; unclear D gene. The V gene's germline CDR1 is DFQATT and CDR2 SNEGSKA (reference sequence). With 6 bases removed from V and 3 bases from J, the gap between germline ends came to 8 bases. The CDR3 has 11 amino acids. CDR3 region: CSARWDTEAFF. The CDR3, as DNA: TGCAGTGCCAGGTGGGACACTGAAGCTTTCTTT.

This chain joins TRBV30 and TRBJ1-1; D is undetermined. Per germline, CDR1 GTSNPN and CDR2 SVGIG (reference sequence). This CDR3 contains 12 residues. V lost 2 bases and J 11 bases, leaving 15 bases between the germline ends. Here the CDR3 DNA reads TGTGCCTGGAGTCAATTGGACTTTCGGGCTTTCTTT. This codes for CAWSQLDFRAFF.

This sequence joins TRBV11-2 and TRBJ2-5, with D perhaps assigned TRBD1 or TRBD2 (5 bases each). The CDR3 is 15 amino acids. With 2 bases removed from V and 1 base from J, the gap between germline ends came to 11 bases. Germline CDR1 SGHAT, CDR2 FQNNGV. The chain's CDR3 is CASSLPGRRQETQYF. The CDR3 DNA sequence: TGTGCCAGCAGCTTACCGGGACGGCGCCAAGAGACCCAGTACTTC.

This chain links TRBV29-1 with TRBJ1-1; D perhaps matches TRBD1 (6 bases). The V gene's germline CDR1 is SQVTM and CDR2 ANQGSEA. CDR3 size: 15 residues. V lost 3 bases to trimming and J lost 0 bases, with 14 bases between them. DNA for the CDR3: TGCAGCGTTGAGAAGGGACAAACTATGAACACTGAAGCTTTCTTT. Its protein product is CSVEKGQTMNTEAFF.

The CDR3 region is CASSLGRAYEQYF. Here the CDR3 DNA reads TGTGCCAGCAGCTTAGGCAGAGCCTACGAGCAGTACTTC. The J gene is TRBJ2-7, the V gene TRBV5-5; D not resolved. Trimming removed 2 bases at V and 2 bases at J, with 8 bases between. Per germline, CDR1 SGHKS and CDR2 YYEKEE (reference sequence). The CDR3 extends over 13 amino acids.

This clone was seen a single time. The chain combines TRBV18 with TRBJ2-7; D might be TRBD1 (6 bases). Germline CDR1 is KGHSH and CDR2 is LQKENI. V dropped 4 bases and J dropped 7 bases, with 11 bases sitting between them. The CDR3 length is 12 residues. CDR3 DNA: TGTGCCAGCTCACAACAGGGTAGGGAGCAGTACTTC. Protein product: CASSQQGREQYF. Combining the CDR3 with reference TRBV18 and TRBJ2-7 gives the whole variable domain NAGVMQNPRHLVRRRGQEARLRCSPMKGHSHVYWYRQLPEEGLKFMVYLQKENIIDESGMPKERFSAEFPKEGPSILRIQQVVRGDSAAYFCASSQQGREQYFGPGTRLTVT.

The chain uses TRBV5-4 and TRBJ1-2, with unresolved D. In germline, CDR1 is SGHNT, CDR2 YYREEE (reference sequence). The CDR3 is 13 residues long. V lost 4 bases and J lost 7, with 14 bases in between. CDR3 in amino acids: CASSPDGIGGYTF. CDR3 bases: TGTGCCAGCAGCCCCGACGGAATCGGTGGCTACACCTTC.